This T cell receptor beta chain stems from a study of blood T cell repertoires in COVID-19. Study at large: The study drew acute and convalescent COVID-19 samples from the United States, Italy and Spain. In each case, the material was cDNA or gDNA derived from T cells, B-cell-depleted T cells, or PBMCs.

Notes on this clone: Sequence at one end of the junction differs from germline and may be a read error.

The germline V gene encodes CDR1 GTSNPN and CDR2 SVGIG (reference sequence). This CDR3 is built from 12 residues. Per the authors' pipeline: Amplification of reference gene primers provided the estimated nucleated cell counts. Using immunoSEQ multiplex PCR, the repertoire was profiled, and TCRdb retains in-frame clones only, with some absent. D and trimming were read from the DNA, whereas the V and J calls and clone size are those reported in that table. The table has fewer than 40,000 clones, about four fifths seen once. The rearrangement links TRBV30 to TRBJ2-7, with 7 bases matching TRBD2. This TCR was recovered from a man older than 75 with active or convalescent COVID-19. The source material was peripheral blood. This CDR3 reads CAWSVGGRAPNF. The CDR3 nucleotides are TGTGCCTGGAGTGTGGGGGGGAGGGCCCCGAACTTC.